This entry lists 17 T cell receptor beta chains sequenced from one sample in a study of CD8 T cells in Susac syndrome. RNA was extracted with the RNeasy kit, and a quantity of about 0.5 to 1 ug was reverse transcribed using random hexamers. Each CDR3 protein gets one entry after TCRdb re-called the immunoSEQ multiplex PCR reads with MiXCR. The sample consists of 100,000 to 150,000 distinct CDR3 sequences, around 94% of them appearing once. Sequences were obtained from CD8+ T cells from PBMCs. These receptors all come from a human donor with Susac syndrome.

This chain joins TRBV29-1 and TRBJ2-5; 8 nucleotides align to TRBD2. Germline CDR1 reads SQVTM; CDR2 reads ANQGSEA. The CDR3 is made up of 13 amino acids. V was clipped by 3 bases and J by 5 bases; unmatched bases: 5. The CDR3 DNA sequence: TGCAGCGTTGAGGCGGCTAGCGGGGAGACCCAGTACTTC. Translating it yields CSVEAASGETQYF.

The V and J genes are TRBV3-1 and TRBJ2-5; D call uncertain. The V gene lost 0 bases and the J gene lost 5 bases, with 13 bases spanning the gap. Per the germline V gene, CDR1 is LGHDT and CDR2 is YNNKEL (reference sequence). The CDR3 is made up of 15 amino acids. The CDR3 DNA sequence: TGTGCCAGCAGCCAAGATCCAGAGGCGGTGGAGACCCAGTACTTC. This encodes CASSQDPEAVETQYF.

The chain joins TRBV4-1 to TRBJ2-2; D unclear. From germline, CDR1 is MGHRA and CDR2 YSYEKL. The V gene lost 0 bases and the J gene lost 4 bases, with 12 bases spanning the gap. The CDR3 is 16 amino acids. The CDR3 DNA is TGCGCCAGCAGCCAAGATCAGACCGGTAGCACCGGGGAGCTGTTTTTT. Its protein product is CASSQDQTGSTGELFF.

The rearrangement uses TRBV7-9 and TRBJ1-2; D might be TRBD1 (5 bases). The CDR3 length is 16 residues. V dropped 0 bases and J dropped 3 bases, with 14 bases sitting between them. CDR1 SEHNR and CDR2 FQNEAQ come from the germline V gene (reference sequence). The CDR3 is CASSLARGGEDYGYTF. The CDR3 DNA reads TGTGCCAGCAGCTTAGCGCGCGGAGGGGAGGACTATGGCTACACCTTC.

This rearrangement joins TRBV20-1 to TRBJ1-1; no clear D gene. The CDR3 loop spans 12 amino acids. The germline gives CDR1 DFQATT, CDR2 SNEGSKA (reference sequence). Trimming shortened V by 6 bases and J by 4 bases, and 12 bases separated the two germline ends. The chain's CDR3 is CSAGYEGTEAFF. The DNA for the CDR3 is TGCAGTGCGGGATACGAAGGCACTGAAGCTTTCTTT.

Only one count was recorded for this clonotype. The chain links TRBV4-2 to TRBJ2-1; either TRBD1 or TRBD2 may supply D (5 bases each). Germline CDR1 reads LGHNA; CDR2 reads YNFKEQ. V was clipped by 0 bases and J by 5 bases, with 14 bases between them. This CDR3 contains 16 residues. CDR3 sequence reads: CASSQEAGTNHNEQFF. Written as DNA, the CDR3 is TGTGCCAGCAGCCAAGAGGCAGGGACGAACCACAATGAGCAGTTCTTC.

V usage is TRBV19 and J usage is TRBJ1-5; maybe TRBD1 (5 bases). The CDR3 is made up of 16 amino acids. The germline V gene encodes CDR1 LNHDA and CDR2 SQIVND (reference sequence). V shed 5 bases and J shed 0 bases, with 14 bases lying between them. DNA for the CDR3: TGTGCCAGTAGTTGGGGGAACTCCGTTAGCAATCAGCCCCAGCATTTT. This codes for CASSWGNSVSNQPQHF.

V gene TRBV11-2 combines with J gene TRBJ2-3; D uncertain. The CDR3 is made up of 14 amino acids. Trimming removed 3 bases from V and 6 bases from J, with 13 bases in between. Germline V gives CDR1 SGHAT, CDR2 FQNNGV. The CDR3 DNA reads TGTGCCAGCAGCTTTCCACTAACCAGGGATACGCAGTATTTT. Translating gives CASSFPLTRDTQYF.

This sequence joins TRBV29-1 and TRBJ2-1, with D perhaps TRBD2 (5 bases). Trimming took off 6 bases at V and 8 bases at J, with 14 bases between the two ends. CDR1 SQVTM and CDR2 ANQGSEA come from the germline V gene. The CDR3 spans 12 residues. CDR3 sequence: CSVITSFHEQFF. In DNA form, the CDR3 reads TGCAGCGTCATTACTAGTTTCCATGAGCAGTTCTTC.

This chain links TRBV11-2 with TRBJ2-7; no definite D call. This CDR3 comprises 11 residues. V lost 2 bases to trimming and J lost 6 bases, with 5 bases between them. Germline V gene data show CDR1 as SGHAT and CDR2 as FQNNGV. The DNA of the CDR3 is TGTGCCAGCAGCTTATCGGGCGAGCAGTACTTC. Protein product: CASSLSGEQYF.

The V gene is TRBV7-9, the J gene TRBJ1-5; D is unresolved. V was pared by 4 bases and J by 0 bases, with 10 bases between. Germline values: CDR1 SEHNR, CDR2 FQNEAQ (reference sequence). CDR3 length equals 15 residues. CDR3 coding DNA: TGTGCCAGCAGCTCGGGAACGAATAGCAATCAGCCCCAGCATTTT. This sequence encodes CASSSGTNSNQPQHF.

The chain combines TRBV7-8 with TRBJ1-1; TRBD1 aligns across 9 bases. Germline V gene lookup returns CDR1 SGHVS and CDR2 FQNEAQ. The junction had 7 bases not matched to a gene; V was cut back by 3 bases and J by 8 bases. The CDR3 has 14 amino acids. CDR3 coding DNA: TGTGCCAGCAGCTTCGAAAACAGGGGGCGAGAAGCTTTCTTT. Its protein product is CASSFENRGREAFF.

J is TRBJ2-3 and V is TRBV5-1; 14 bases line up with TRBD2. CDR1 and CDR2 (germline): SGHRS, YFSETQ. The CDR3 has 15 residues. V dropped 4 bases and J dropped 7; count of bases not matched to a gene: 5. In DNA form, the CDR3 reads TGCGCCAGCAGCACGACTAGCGGGGGGGTTAATACGCAGTATTTT. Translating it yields CASSTTSGGVNTQYF. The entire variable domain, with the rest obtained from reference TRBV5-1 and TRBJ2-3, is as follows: KAGVTQTPRYLIKTRGQQVTLSCSPISGHRSVSWYQQTPGQGLQFLFEYFSETQRNKGNFPGRFSGRQFSNSRSEMNVSTLELGDSALYLCASSTTSGGVNTQYFGPGTRLTVL.

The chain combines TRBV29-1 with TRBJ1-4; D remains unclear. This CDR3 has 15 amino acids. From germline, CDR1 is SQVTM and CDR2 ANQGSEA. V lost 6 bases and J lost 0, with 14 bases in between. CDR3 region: CSVRTHAATNEKLFF. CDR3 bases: TGCAGCGTCCGGACCCACGCCGCAACTAATGAAAAACTGTTTTTT.

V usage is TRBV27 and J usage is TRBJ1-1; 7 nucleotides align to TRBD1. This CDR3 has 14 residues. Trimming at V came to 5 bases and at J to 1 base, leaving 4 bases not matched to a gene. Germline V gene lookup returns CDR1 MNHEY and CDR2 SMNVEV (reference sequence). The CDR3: CASSQQGWNTEAFF. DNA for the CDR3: TGTGCCAGCAGTCAACAGGGGTGGAACACTGAAGCTTTCTTT.

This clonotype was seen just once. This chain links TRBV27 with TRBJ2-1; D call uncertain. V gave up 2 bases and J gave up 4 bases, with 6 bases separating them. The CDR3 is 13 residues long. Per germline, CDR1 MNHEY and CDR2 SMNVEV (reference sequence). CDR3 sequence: CASSLRRYNEQFF. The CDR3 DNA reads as TGTGCCAGCAGTTTACGGCGTTACAATGAGCAGTTCTTC.

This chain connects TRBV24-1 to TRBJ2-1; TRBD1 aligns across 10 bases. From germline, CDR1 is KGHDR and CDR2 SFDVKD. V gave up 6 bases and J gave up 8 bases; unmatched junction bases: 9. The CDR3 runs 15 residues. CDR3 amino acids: CATSHPGQGSDEQFF. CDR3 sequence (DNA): TGTGCCACCAGTCATCCGGGACAGGGGTCCGATGAGCAGTTCTTC.